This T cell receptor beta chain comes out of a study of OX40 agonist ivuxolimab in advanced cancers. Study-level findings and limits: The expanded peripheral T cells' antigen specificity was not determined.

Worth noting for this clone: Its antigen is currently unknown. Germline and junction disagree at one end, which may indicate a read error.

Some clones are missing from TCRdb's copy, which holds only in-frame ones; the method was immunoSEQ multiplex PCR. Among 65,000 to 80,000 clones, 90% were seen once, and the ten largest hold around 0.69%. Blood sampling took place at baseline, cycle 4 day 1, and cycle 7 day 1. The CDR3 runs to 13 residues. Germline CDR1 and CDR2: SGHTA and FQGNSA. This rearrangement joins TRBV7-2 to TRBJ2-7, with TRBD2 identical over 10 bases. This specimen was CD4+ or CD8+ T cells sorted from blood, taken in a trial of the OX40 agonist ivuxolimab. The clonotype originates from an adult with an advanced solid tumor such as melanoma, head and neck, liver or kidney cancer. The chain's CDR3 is CASSLGMGTSESF. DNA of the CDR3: TGTGCCAGCAGCTTAGGTATGGGGACTAGCGAGAGCTTC.